These T cell receptor beta chains were read from a single sample in a study of cytomegalovirus exposure and HLA in healthy donors. The table came from immunoSEQ multiplex PCR; TCRdb's copy has only in-frame clones and leaves some out. Of 200,000 to 250,000 clones in the sample, about 83% were seen once. The sequencing sample was made of PBMCs. These receptors all stem from a human donor in good health. Each CDR3 is given with its conserved first and last residue. A D gene is named only where the DNA matches it firmly. Some rows have no size entry. The others give once, few or many, or a class for an expanded clone.

v_gene: TRBV4-1; abundance: -; j_gene: TRBJ1-5; d_gene: -; CDR3aa: CASSHALSGGNNQPQHF; CDR3nt: TGCGCCAGCAGCCATGCCCTCAGTGGGGGGAACAATCAGCCCCAGCATTTT
v_gene: TRBV5-4; abundance: few; j_gene: TRBJ2-7; d_gene: -; CDR3aa: CASSGGGRTSYEQYF; CDR3nt: TGTGCCAGCAGCGGGGGCGGCAGGACCTCCTACGAGCAGTACTTC
v_gene: TRBV5-1; abundance: -; j_gene: TRBJ2-1; d_gene: TRBD1; CDR3aa: CASSFGGTGSYNEQFF; CDR3nt: TGCGCCAGCAGCTTCGGAGGGACAGGGTCATACAATGAGCAGTTCTTC
v_gene: TRBV5-4; abundance: -; j_gene: TRBJ2-1; d_gene: -; CDR3aa: CASSIAGLRSYNEQFF; CDR3nt: TGTGCCAGCAGCATTGCGGGACTCCGCTCCTACAATGAGCAGTTCTTC
v_gene: TRBV27; abundance: -; j_gene: TRBJ2-3; d_gene: TRBD2; CDR3aa: CASSLLAGVFDTQYF; CDR3nt: TGTGCCAGCAGTCTACTAGCGGGAGTTTTTGATACGCAGTATTTT
v_gene: TRBV29-1; abundance: -; j_gene: TRBJ2-7; d_gene: -; CDR3aa: CSVEASAYEQYF; CDR3nt: TGCAGCGTTGAGGCCTCCGCCTACGAGCAGTACTTC
v_gene: TRBV7-9; abundance: -; j_gene: TRBJ2-5; d_gene: -; CDR3aa: CASNPGGQETQYF; CDR3nt: TGTGCCAGCAATCCTGGCGGTCAAGAGACCCAGTACTTC
v_gene: TRBV7-2; abundance: -; j_gene: TRBJ2-2; d_gene: -; CDR3aa: CASSPGFRAGELFF; CDR3nt: TGTGCCAGCAGCCCCGGGTTCCGCGCCGGGGAGCTGTTTTTT
v_gene: TRBV9; abundance: few; j_gene: TRBJ2-3; d_gene: TRBD2; CDR3aa: CASSVKAGYTDTQYF; CDR3nt: TGTGCCAGCAGCGTTAAAGCGGGGTACACAGATACGCAGTATTTT
v_gene: TRBV2; abundance: -; j_gene: TRBJ1-5; d_gene: -; CDR3aa: CASSDSRNQPQHF; CDR3nt: TGTGCCAGCAGTGACTCCCGCAATCAGCCCCAGCATTTT
v_gene: TRBV25-1; abundance: -; j_gene: TRBJ2-2; d_gene: -; CDR3aa: CASSELGGRTGELFF; CDR3nt: TGTGCCAGCAGTGAATTGGGGGGGCGGACCGGGGAGCTGTTTTTT
v_gene: TRBV2; abundance: -; j_gene: TRBJ1-2; d_gene: TRBD1; CDR3aa: CASGRTGIYGYTF; CDR3nt: TGTGCCAGCGGTAGGACAGGGATCTATGGCTACACCTTC
v_gene: TRBV10-2; abundance: -; j_gene: TRBJ1-5; d_gene: -; CDR3aa: CASSEQGSQPQHF; CDR3nt: TGCGCCAGCAGCGAACAGGGAAGCCAGCCCCAGCATTTT
v_gene: TRBV6-6; abundance: -; j_gene: TRBJ1-2; d_gene: TRBD1; CDR3aa: CASSDRGNYGYTF; CDR3nt: TGTGCCAGCAGCGACAGGGGGAACTATGGCTACACCTTC
v_gene: TRBV5-1; abundance: once; j_gene: TRBJ2-7; d_gene: TRBD2; CDR3aa: CASSPRASGIHEQYF; CDR3nt: TGCGCCAGCAGCCCACGAGCTAGCGGGATCCACGAGCAGTACTTC
v_gene: TRBV7-9; abundance: -; j_gene: TRBJ1-5; d_gene: TRBD1; CDR3aa: CASSPGGGGNQPQHF; CDR3nt: TGTGCCAGCAGCCCCGGAGGGGGCGGCAATCAGCCCCAGCATTTT
v_gene: TRBV27; abundance: -; j_gene: TRBJ2-3; d_gene: -; CDR3aa: CASSFIHTDTQYF; CDR3nt: TGTGCCAGCAGTTTCATTCACACAGATACGCAGTATTTT
v_gene: TRBV6-4; abundance: -; j_gene: TRBJ1-5; d_gene: -; CDR3aa: CASSEDGTGQPQHF; CDR3nt: TGTGCCAGCAGTGAAGACGGAACGGGTCAGCCCCAGCATTTT
v_gene: TRBV19; abundance: few; j_gene: TRBJ2-7; d_gene: -; CDR3aa: CASSQTAGSPYEQYF; CDR3nt: TGTGCCAGTAGTCAGACGGCAGGCTCCCCCTACGAGCAGTACTTC
v_gene: TRBV7-3; abundance: -; j_gene: TRBJ2-2; d_gene: TRBD2; CDR3aa: CASSLGGGRNTGELFF; CDR3nt: TGTGCCAGCAGCTTAGGCGGCGGGAGGAACACCGGGGAGCTGTTTTTT
v_gene: TRBV6-5; abundance: -; j_gene: TRBJ2-7; d_gene: TRBD1; CDR3aa: CASSPRGTEQYF; CDR3nt: TGTGCCAGCAGCCCCAGGGGGACCGAGCAGTACTTC
v_gene: TRBV7-9; abundance: few; j_gene: TRBJ2-5; d_gene: TRBD2; CDR3aa: CASSPTSGRETQYF; CDR3nt: TGTGCCAGCAGCCCCACTAGCGGGAGGGAGACCCAGTACTTC
v_gene: TRBV19; abundance: once; j_gene: TRBJ1-2; d_gene: -; CDR3aa: CASSITLGRADGYTF; CDR3nt: TGTGCCAGTAGTATAACGCTGGGCAGGGCGGATGGCTACACCTTC
v_gene: TRBV7-3; abundance: -; j_gene: TRBJ2-1; d_gene: TRBD2; CDR3aa: CASSLTAKTSGSYNEQFF; CDR3nt: TGTGCCAGCAGCTTAACGGCGAAAACTAGCGGCTCCTACAATGAGCAGTTCTTC
v_gene: TRBV30; abundance: -; j_gene: TRBJ2-5; d_gene: TRBD2; CDR3aa: CACLAGGPDETQYF; CDR3nt: TGTGCCTGCTTGGCGGGAGGGCCGGATGAGACCCAGTACTTC
v_gene: TRBV7-9; abundance: -; j_gene: TRBJ2-7; d_gene: TRBD2; CDR3aa: CASSLRTSGYEQYF; CDR3nt: TGTGCCAGCAGCCTCCGGACTAGCGGCTACGAGCAGTACTTC